Reported below is one T cell receptor (beta chain). This sample stems from a study of cytomegalovirus exposure and HLA in healthy donors. Study context: The same platform was used for the 110 or so validation repertoires and the approximately 670 first-cohort repertoires, a later analysis reported.

The repertoire was sequenced with immunoSEQ multiplex PCR; TCRdb's copy has only in-frame clones and lacks some. The sample yields hundreds of thousands of clones, roughly 90% seen once. This CDR3 spans 14 amino acids. The V and J ends lost 5 bases and 8 bases, in that order; junction bases with no gene match: 9. Germline values: CDR1 MNHNY, CDR2 SVGAGI (reference sequence). V is TRBV6-6 and J is TRBJ1-2; TRBD1 matches 9 bases. Sequences were obtained from PBMCs. This sequence was found in a man aged 18 to 30 in good health and CMV-seropositive. The CDR3 reads CASSVKQGARGYTF. CDR3 DNA sequence: TGTGCCAGCAGTGTCAAACAGGGGGCGCGAGGCTACACCTTC.